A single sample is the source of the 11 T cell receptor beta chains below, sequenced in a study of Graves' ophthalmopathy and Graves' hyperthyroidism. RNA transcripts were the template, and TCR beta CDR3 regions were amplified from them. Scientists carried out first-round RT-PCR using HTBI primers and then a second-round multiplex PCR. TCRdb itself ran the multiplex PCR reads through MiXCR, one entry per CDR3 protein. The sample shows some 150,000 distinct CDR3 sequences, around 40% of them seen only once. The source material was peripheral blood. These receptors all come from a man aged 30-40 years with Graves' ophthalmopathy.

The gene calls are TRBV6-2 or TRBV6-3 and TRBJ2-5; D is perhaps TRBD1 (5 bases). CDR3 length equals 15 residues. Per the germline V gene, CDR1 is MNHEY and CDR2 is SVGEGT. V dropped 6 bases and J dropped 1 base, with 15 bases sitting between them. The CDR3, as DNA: TGTGCCAGCAGCCGGACCGACAGATTCCAAGAGACCCAGTACTTC. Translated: CASSRTDRFQETQYF.

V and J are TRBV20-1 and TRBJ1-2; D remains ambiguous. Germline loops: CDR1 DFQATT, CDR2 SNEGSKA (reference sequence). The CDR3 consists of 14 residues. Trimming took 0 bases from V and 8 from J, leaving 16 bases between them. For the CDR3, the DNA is TGCAGTGCTAGAGATGTACAATTGGGGAGAGGCTACACCTTC. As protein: CSARDVQLGRGYTF.

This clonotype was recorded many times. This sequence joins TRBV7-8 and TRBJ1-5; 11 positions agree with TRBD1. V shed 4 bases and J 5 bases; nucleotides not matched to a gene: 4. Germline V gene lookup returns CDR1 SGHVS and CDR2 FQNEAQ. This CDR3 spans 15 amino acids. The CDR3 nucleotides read TGTGCCAGCAGCTGGACAGGGGGCGGCCATCAGCCCCAGCATTTT. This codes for CASSWTGGGHQPQHF.

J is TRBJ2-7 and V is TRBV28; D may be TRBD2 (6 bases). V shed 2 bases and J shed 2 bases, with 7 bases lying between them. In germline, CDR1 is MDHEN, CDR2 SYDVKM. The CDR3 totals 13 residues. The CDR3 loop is CASSLGLTYEQYF. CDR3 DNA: TGTGCCAGCAGTTTAGGACTAACCTACGAGCAGTACTTC.

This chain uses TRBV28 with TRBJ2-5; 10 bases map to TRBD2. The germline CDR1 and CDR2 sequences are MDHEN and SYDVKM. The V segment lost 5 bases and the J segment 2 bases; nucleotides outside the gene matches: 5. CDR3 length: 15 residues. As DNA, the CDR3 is TGTGCCAGCAGTCTACTGACTAGCGGGCAAGAGACCCAGTACTTC. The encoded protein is CASSLLTSGQETQYF.

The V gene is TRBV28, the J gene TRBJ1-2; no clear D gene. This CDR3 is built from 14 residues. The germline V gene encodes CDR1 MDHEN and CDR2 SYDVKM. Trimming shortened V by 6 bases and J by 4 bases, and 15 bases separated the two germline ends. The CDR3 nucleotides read TGTGCCAGCAGCCAACAAAATGGGATCTATGGCTACACCTTC. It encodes CASSQQNGIYGYTF.

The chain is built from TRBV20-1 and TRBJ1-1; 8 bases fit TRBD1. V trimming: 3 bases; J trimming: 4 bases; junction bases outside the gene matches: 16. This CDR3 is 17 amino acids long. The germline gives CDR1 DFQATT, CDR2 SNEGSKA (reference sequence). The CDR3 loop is CSARATGGGRRSTEAFF. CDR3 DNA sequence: TGCAGTGCTAGGGCTACAGGGGGTGGTCGTAGAAGCACTGAAGCTTTCTTT.

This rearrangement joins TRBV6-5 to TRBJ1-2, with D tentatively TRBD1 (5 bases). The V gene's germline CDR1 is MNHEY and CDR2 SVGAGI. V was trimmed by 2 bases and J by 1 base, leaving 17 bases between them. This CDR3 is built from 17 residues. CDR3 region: CASSYGRTPRNNYGYTF. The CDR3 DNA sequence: TGTGCCAGCAGTTACGGTCGGACACCCCGAAATAACTATGGCTACACCTTC.

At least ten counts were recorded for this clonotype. The CDR3 loop reads CSARPPQTSGVYSYEQYF. CDR3 sequence (DNA): TGCAGTGCTAGACCTCCGCAGACTAGCGGGGTTTACTCCTACGAGCAGTACTTC. This sequence joins TRBV20-1 and TRBJ2-7, with 11 bases lining up with TRBD2. Germline V gene lookup returns CDR1 DFQATT and CDR2 SNEGSKA (reference sequence). The V and J ends lost 2 bases and 0 bases, in that order; junction bases with no gene match: 12. The CDR3 loop spans 18 amino acids.

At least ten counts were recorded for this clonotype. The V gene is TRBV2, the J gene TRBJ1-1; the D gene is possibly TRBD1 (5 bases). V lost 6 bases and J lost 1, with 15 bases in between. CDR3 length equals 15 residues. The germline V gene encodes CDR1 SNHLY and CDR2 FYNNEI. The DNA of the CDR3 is TGTGCCAGCAGCCGGGACGCCGATGGGAACACTGAAGCTTTCTTT. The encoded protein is CASSRDADGNTEAFF. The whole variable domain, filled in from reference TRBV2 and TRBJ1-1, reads EPEVTQTPSHQVTQMGQEVILRCVPISNHLYFYWYRQILGQKVEFLVSFYNNEISEKSEIFDDQFSVERPDGSNFTLKIRSTKLEDSAMYFCASSRDADGNTEAFFGQGTRLTVV.

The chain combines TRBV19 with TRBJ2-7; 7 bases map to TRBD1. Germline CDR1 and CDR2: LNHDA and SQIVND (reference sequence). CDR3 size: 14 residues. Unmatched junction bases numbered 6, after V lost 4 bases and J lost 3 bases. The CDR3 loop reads CASSTGDSYYEQYF. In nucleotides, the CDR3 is TGTGCCAGTAGTACAGGGGACAGTTACTACGAGCAGTACTTC. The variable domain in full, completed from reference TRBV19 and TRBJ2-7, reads DGGITQSPKYLFRKEGQNVTLSCEQNLNHDAMYWYRQDPGQGLRLIYYSQIVNDFQKGDIAEGYSVSREKKESFPLTVTSAQKNPTAFYLCASSTGDSYYEQYFGPGTRLTVT.